This T cell receptor (beta chain) is drawn from a study of T cells in Graves' hyperthyroidism and ophthalmopathy. Study results and caveats: A median about 6.5 months before onset, the model predicted ophthalmopathy.

The length of the CDR3 is 18 residues. The germline CDR1 and CDR2 sequences are MGHRA and YSYEKL. V was pared by 3 bases and J by 4 bases, with 24 bases between. The patients, who ranged from 18 to 65 in age, presented with newly diagnosed hyperthyroidism lasting under 2 months. It was uncontrolled infection, other autoimmune disease, pregnancy or lactation that excluded patients. Used for diagnoses were clinical symptoms, serum thyroxine and TRAb, thyroid ultrasound and orbital computed tomography. There were TCR beta CDR3 regions amplified from RNA transcripts. Researchers ran a first-round RT-PCR on the TCR CDR3 using the HTBI primer set. Using its own MiXCR run on the multiplex PCR reads, TCRdb lists one record per CDR3 protein. The data show 550,000 to 800,000 distinct CDR3 sequences, about 18% seen once. As for this clonotype: Its cognate antigen is unknown.

V gene TRBV4-1 combines with J gene TRBJ2-5, with D unclear. The sequence was collected from a man aged 50-59 years with Graves' hyperthyroidism. Sequences were obtained from blood. This chain's CDR3 is CASSHKRGQAGLGETQYF. DNA for the CDR3: TGCGCCAGCAGCCATAAGAGAGGTCAGGCTGGGTTAGGAGAGACCCAGTACTTC.